The 25 T cell receptor beta chains below all came from one sample that was sequenced in a study of blood T cell repertoires in COVID-19. Sequenced by immunoSEQ multiplex PCR; TCRdb stores in-frame clones only, minus some. The repertoire holds 200,000 to 250,000 clones, with about four fifths as singletons. Sample: peripheral blood. The receptors derive from a woman of 80 years or more with acute or convalescent COVID-19.

The chain has TRBV27 and TRBJ2-2, with TRBD1 matching over 9 bases. This CDR3 comprises 16 residues. Losses at the gene ends were 5 bases for V and 2 bases for J; bases not matched to a gene: 6. The germline gives CDR1 MNHEY, CDR2 SMNVEV (reference sequence). The CDR3 spells CASSTRQGVNTGELFF. The CDR3 DNA follows: TGTGCCAGCAGTACCAGACAGGGGGTTAACACCGGGGAGCTGTTTTTT.

The genes are TRBV30 and TRBJ2-7; TRBD2 agrees at 10 bases. V lost 8 bases and J lost 2; bases outside the gene matches: 9. In germline, CDR1 is GTSNPN, CDR2 SVGIG (reference sequence). The CDR3 totals 14 residues. The DNA of the CDR3 is TGTGCCGCTAGACTAGCGGGTTACCCCTACGAGCAGTACTTC. As protein: CAARLAGYPYEQYF.

This rearrangement joins TRBV24-1 to TRBJ2-7, with D possibly TRBD2 on 5 matching bases. Trimming stripped 5 bases from V and 2 bases from J, with 12 bases between. CDR3 length: 14 amino acids. CDR1 KGHDR and CDR2 SFDVKD come from the germline V gene. CDR3: CATSAGEGTYEQYF. CDR3 in DNA: TGTGCCACCAGTGCAGGAGAGGGTACCTACGAGCAGTACTTC.

The V call is TRBV19, the J call TRBJ2-7; 10 bases fit TRBD1. The CDR3 length is 15 residues. Germline loops: CDR1 LNHDA, CDR2 SQIVND (reference sequence). With 7 bases clipped from V and 6 bases from J, the junction kept 12 bases outside the gene matches. For the CDR3, the DNA is TGTGCCAGTAACACCGCCGGGACAGGGGCAGGCGAGCAGTACTTC. This translates into CASNTAGTGAGEQYF.

This sequence joins TRBV5-6 and TRBJ2-3; tentative D call: TRBD2 (6 bases). The germline V gene has CDR1 SGHDT and CDR2 YYEEEE. Trimming took off 0 bases at V and 0 bases at J, with 11 bases between the two ends. This CDR3 region has 16 residues. The CDR3 sequence is CASSLDGGSSTDTQYF. Written as DNA, the CDR3 is TGTGCCAGCAGCTTGGACGGGGGATCTAGCACAGATACGCAGTATTTT.

The chain is built from TRBV27 and TRBJ1-3; D gene unclear. The V and J ends lost 6 bases and 1 base respectively, with 7 bases between them. This CDR3 contains 13 residues. From germline, CDR1 is MNHEY and CDR2 SMNVEV (reference sequence). CDR3 in amino acids: CASSPSSGNTIYF. DNA of the CDR3: TGTGCCAGCAGCCCCTCTTCTGGAAACACCATATATTTT.

V and J are TRBV28 and TRBJ1-1; D might be TRBD1 (5 bases). Deletions cut 4 bases from V and 0 bases from J, with 6 bases between. This CDR3 contains 13 residues. Germline V gene lookup returns CDR1 MDHEN and CDR2 SYDVKM. The CDR3 here is CASSSGVNTEAFF. CDR3 DNA: TGTGCCAGCAGTTCGGGGGTGAACACTGAAGCTTTCTTT.

This chain connects TRBV7-9 to TRBJ1-2; D is possibly TRBD1 (6 bases). The germline CDR1 and CDR2 sequences are SEHNR and FQNEAQ (reference sequence). This CDR3 comprises 14 residues. Trimming pared 3 bases from V and 4 bases from J, leaving 12 bases between. In nucleotides, the CDR3 is TGTGCCAGCAGCTTGGACAGCGTAGCCTATGGCTACACCTTC. It codes for CASSLDSVAYGYTF.

The chain joins TRBV4-2 to TRBJ1-4, with D perhaps TRBD1 (5 bases). CDR1 and CDR2 (germline): LGHNA, YNFKEQ. Trimming stripped 0 bases from V and 5 bases from J, with 19 bases between. The CDR3 has 18 residues. The CDR3, as DNA: TGTGCCAGCAGCCAAGACGGAACTTTGAAGGGGATGAATGAAAAACTGTTTTTT. Its protein is CASSQDGTLKGMNEKLFF.

The gene calls are TRBV7-2 and TRBJ1-4; D is uncertain. CDR1 and CDR2 (germline): SGHTA, FQGNSA. The CDR3 covers 14 residues. V lost 3 bases and J lost 3, with 8 bases in between. Written as DNA, the CDR3 is TGTGCCAGCAGCTTGGCGAGGGCTAATGAAAAACTGTTTTTT. Translation: CASSLARANEKLFF.

CDR3 in DNA: TGCGCCAGCAGCCAAGTGCTTAGCTCCTACAATGAGCAGTTCTTC. Its protein is CASSQVLSSYNEQFF. V gene TRBV4-3 combines with J gene TRBJ2-1; D is unclear. The germline CDR1 and CDR2 sequences are LGHNA and YSLEER. The CDR3 contains 15 residues. V was cut by 1 base and J by 0 bases, with 7 bases left in between.

The chain joins TRBV7-3 to TRBJ2-1; 7 bases match TRBD2. The CDR3 sequence is 15 residues long. Per germline, CDR1 SGHTA and CDR2 FQGTGA. The J segment lost 0 bases and the V segment lost 5 bases, leaving 4 bases of the junction unmatched. In nucleotides, the CDR3 is TGTGCCAGCAGCATATCTAGCGGCTCCTACAATGAGCAGTTCTTC. Translation gives CASSISSGSYNEQFF.

The DNA for the CDR3 is TGTGCCACCAGGAGGGACAGGGTCGAAAACACCATATATTTT. Translated, it gives CATRRDRVENTIYF. This chain uses TRBV15 with TRBJ1-3; TRBD1 agrees at 9 bases. The CDR3 runs to 14 residues. The trim removed 6 bases at V and 6 bases at J, leaving 6 bases unmatched. Germline V gene lookup returns CDR1 LNHNV and CDR2 YYDKDF (reference sequence).

CDR3 sequence: CASSLDWQTYEQYF. In DNA form, the CDR3 reads TGCGCCAGCAGCTTGGATTGGCAGACCTACGAGCAGTACTTC. This rearrangement joins TRBV5-1 to TRBJ2-7; D unclear. The CDR3 has 14 residues. The germline V gene encodes CDR1 SGHRS and CDR2 YFSETQ. With 0 bases removed from V and 2 bases from J, the gap between germline ends came to 9 bases.

The V and J genes are TRBV7-2 and TRBJ2-3, with 10 bases fitting TRBD1. V was clipped by 5 bases and J by 3 bases; unmatched bases: 5. Per germline, CDR1 SGHTA and CDR2 FQGNSA. The CDR3 spans 15 residues. In DNA form, the CDR3 reads TGTGCCAGCAGCCCGAGACAGGGGGCTACAGATACGCAGTATTTT. This gives the protein CASSPRQGATDTQYF.

This clone came up a few times. The J gene is TRBJ2-7, the V gene TRBV2; unclear D gene. The CDR3 spans 11 residues. V was trimmed by 8 bases and J by 6 bases, leaving 11 bases between them. Germline V gene data show CDR1 as SNHLY and CDR2 as FYNNEI. In DNA, the CDR3 is TGTGCCAGCGGAATTCTAGGCGAGCAGTACTTC. Its protein is CASGILGEQYF.

The genes are TRBV4-3 and TRBJ1-6, with TRBD1 matching 7 bases. The CDR3 length is 15 residues. Losses at the gene ends were 0 bases for V and 9 bases for J; bases not matched to a gene: 5. CDR1 is LGHNA, CDR2 YSLEER, per germline. The CDR3 DNA follows: TGCGCCAGCAGCCAAGAAGTCGACAGGGCTTCACCCCTCCACTTT. This sequence encodes CASSQEVDRASPLHF.

About this clone: Different DNA sequences within this sample yield the same CDR3. This chain links TRBV7-3 with TRBJ1-1, with unresolved D. V lost 2 bases and J lost 2, with 6 bases in between. This CDR3 has 13 amino acids. Per the germline V gene, CDR1 is SGHTA and CDR2 is FQGTGA. The CDR3 DNA follows: TGTGCCAGCAGCTTAGGAGCCAACACTGAAGCTTTCTTT. The encoded protein is CASSLGANTEAFF.

The V call is TRBV12-3 or TRBV12-4, the J call TRBJ2-2; D remains unclear. CDR3 length: 13 residues. Trimming shortened V by 2 bases and J by 6 bases, and 7 bases separated the two germline ends. In DNA form, the CDR3 reads TGTGCCAGCAGTTTACAGGTGGCCGGGGAGCTGTTTTTT. This sequence encodes CASSLQVAGELFF.

The chain's CDR3 is CASNNPGANYGYTF. CDR3 DNA sequence: TGTGCCAGTAATAACCCAGGGGCTAACTATGGCTACACCTTC. This chain links TRBV19 with TRBJ1-2; the D gene is possibly TRBD1 (6 bases). Germline V gives CDR1 LNHDA, CDR2 SQIVND (reference sequence). This CDR3 comprises 14 residues. V was shortened by 7 bases and J by 0 bases, with 12 bases between the two germline ends.

This clone was observed a handful of times. This likely came from a read error, as a far larger clone is one base away. The rearrangement joins TRBV30 to TRBJ1-2, with D tentatively TRBD1 (6 bases). The germline gives CDR1 GTSNPN, CDR2 SVGIG (reference sequence). This CDR3 region has 13 residues. The V gene lost 8 bases and the J gene lost 8 bases, with 21 bases spanning the gap. CDR3 bases: TGTGCCAACAACGCCGGGGGGCCGGGGGGCTACACCTTC. It codes for CANNAGGPGGYTF.

V gene TRBV11-2 combines with J gene TRBJ1-4; TRBD1 is a possible D gene (5 bases). Trimming cost V 2 bases and J 0 bases, with 7 bases left between them. Germline V CDR1 and CDR2: SGHAT, FQNNGV. This CDR3 is built from 15 residues. The CDR3 reads CASSLQGATNEKLFF. The CDR3 DNA reads TGTGCCAGCAGCTTACAGGGCGCAACTAATGAAAAACTGTTTTTT.

This clone occurred once. The chain links TRBV19 to TRBJ1-4; D unclear. The CDR3 has 13 residues. V was shortened by 4 bases and J by 4 bases, with 7 bases between the two germline ends. Germline CDR1 reads LNHDA; CDR2 reads SQIVND (reference sequence). CDR3 coding DNA: TGTGCCAGTAGTACCGGGAATAATGAAAAACTGTTTTTT. As protein: CASSTGNNEKLFF.

The gene calls are TRBV30 and TRBJ1-6; possibly TRBD1 for D (5 bases). Germline lookup yields CDR1 GTSNPN and CDR2 SVGIG (reference sequence). The CDR3 length is 13 residues. V was shortened by 3 bases and J by 6 bases, with 9 bases between the two germline ends. CDR3 protein: CAWRRGVNSPLHF. The DNA of the CDR3 is TGTGCCTGGAGGCGGGGGGTTAATTCACCCCTCCACTTT.

This rearrangement joins TRBV19 to TRBJ1-1, with TRBD1 matching over 7 bases. This CDR3 region has 13 residues. Germline V CDR1 and CDR2: LNHDA, SQIVND (reference sequence). V lost 2 bases, J lost 7 bases, and 4 bases stayed unmatched. The CDR3 DNA follows: TGTGCCAGTAGTATATTGCGGGACAGTGAAGCTTTCTTT. It encodes CASSILRDSEAFF.